These 32 T cell receptor beta chains share one sample of origin, sequenced in a study of long-term antiretroviral therapy in people with HIV. immunoSEQ v3.0 was run at survey level. Sequencing was performed with immunoSEQ multiplex PCR; in TCRdb, only in-frame clones are kept and a portion is missing. The sample consists of just over 35,000 clones, 80% to 90% of them appearing once. Sequenced material: unsorted PBMCs, taken 2.2 years after starting antiretroviral therapy. All receptors come from a man aged 18 to 30 with HIV.

J is TRBJ1-3 and V is TRBV5-6; D is unclear. There are 14 residues in the CDR3. The germline CDR1 and CDR2 sequences are SGHDT and YYEEEE. Trimming left V 0 bases short and J 4 bases short, with 8 bases between. CDR3 protein: CASSLVGAGNTIYF. Written as DNA, the CDR3 is TGTGCCAGCAGCTTGGTAGGCGCCGGAAACACCATATATTTT.

The CDR3 spells CASSLVSGSYEQYF. The CDR3 DNA reads TGTGCCAGCAGTTTAGTTAGCGGCTCATACGAGCAGTACTTC. The chain links TRBV27 to TRBJ2-7; D perhaps matches TRBD2 (6 bases). The CDR3 length is 14 residues. CDR1 is MNHEY, CDR2 SMNVEV, per germline (reference sequence). Deletions cut 2 bases from V and 4 bases from J, with 12 bases between.

The genes are TRBV9 and TRBJ2-5; D might be TRBD1 or TRBD2, each matching 5 bases. Germline assignment: CDR1 SGDLS and CDR2 YYNGEE. Trimming left V 4 bases short and J 4 bases short, with 17 bases between. This CDR3 contains 15 residues. The CDR3 loop reads CASSTAGTPGETQYF. CDR3 DNA: TGTGCCAGCAGCACTGCCGGGACCCCGGGAGAGACCCAGTACTTC.

The rearrangement joins TRBV6-5 to TRBJ1-1; the D gene is possibly TRBD1 (6 bases). The V end lost 8 bases, the J end lost 5 bases, and 12 bases lay between the germline ends. This CDR3 contains 12 residues. Germline CDR1 MNHEY, CDR2 SVGAGI. CDR3 residues: CASVDRRTEAFF. The CDR3 coding sequence is TGTGCCAGCGTAGACAGGCGTACTGAAGCTTTCTTT.

The J gene is TRBJ2-1, the V gene TRBV14, with D possibly called TRBD1 or TRBD2 (5 bases each). Trimming removed 0 bases at V and 8 bases at J, with 17 bases between. The CDR3 has 16 amino acids. Per the germline V gene, CDR1 is SGHDN and CDR2 is FVKESK. The CDR3 is CASSQDAWDVIDEQFF. The DNA for the CDR3 is TGTGCCAGCAGCCAAGATGCGTGGGACGTTATAGATGAGCAGTTCTTC.

This chain joins TRBV9 and TRBJ2-1; the match to TRBD2 covers 9 bases. The germline V gene has CDR1 SGDLS and CDR2 YYNGEE. Trimming removed 0 bases from V and 8 bases from J; junction bases left unmatched: 6. This CDR3 has 15 amino acids. This CDR3 is CASSVEGGRAHEQFF. DNA of the CDR3: TGTGCCAGCAGCGTAGAGGGCGGGAGGGCCCATGAGCAGTTCTTC.

The chain has TRBV27 and TRBJ2-5; D is unresolved. Between the trimmed V and J ends, which lost 4 bases and 0 bases, there was a span of 6 bases. CDR3 size: 13 residues. Per germline, CDR1 MNHEY and CDR2 SMNVEV (reference sequence). CDR3 in amino acids: CASSWSYQETQYF. CDR3 DNA sequence: TGTGCCAGCAGTTGGAGTTACCAAGAGACCCAGTACTTC.

The chain combines TRBV7-9 with TRBJ2-7, with 7 nucleotides matching TRBD2. The CDR3 extends over 13 amino acids. Germline V gene data show CDR1 as SEHNR and CDR2 as FQNEAQ (reference sequence). V shed 1 base, J shed 5 bases, and the junction held 2 bases outside the gene matches. The CDR3 DNA follows: TGTGCCAGCAGCTTAGATGGGAGGGACGAGCAGTACTTC. Translated, it gives CASSLDGRDEQYF.

The chain has TRBV19 and TRBJ1-2; D is unclear. This CDR3 comprises 15 residues. The germline V gene encodes CDR1 LNHDA and CDR2 SQIVND (reference sequence). V shed 3 bases and J shed 8 bases, with 19 bases lying between them. The CDR3 region is CASSMLPSSVYGYTF. Here the CDR3 DNA reads TGTGCCAGTAGTATGTTACCTTCTTCAGTCTACGGCTACACCTTC.

This chain links TRBV10-3 with TRBJ2-7, with no clear D. CDR1 is ENHRY and CDR2 is SYGVKD in the germline V gene. The CDR3 totals 16 residues. Trimming cost V 4 bases and J 5 bases, with 21 bases left between them. The CDR3 protein is CAISVSVVVAGNEQYF. For the CDR3, the DNA is TGTGCCATCAGTGTATCGGTGGTAGTGGCTGGGAACGAGCAGTACTTC.

The sample holds a few counts of this clone. This chain uses TRBV2 with TRBJ1-2; no reliable D call. CDR3 length: 13 amino acids. Trimming cost V 1 base and J 8 bases, with 11 bases left between them. The germline V gene encodes CDR1 SNHLY and CDR2 FYNNEI. In DNA, the CDR3 is TGTGCCAGCAGTGAAGGCCCGGCGGACGGCTACACCTTC. Protein: CASSEGPADGYTF. Filled out from reference TRBV2 and TRBJ1-2, the complete variable domain reads EPEVTQTPSHQVTQMGQEVILRCVPISNHLYFYWYRQILGQKVEFLVSFYNNEISEKSEIFDDQFSVERPDGSNFTLKIRSTKLEDSAMYFCASSEGPADGYTFGSGTRLTVV.

The CDR3 sequence is CATTETGRNSPLHF. The CDR3 coding sequence is TGTGCCACCACAGAGACAGGGAGAAATTCACCCCTCCACTTT. V usage is TRBV19 and J usage is TRBJ1-6; the match to TRBD1 covers 7 bases. Germline loops: CDR1 LNHDA, CDR2 SQIVND (reference sequence). The CDR3 contains 14 residues. V lost 10 bases, J lost 7 bases, and 10 bases stayed unmatched.

This clone was counted between two and nine times. The chain joins TRBV7-3 to TRBJ1-1; D remains unclear. The V gene's germline CDR1 is SGHTA and CDR2 FQGTGA. V was pared by 5 bases and J by 1 base, with 8 bases between. CDR3 length: 13 amino acids. The CDR3 bases are TGTGCCAGCAGCCAACAGCCGAACACTGAAGCTTTCTTT. It yields the protein CASSQQPNTEAFF.

This chain links TRBV6-6 with TRBJ1-1, with no clear D. CDR1 and CDR2 (germline): MNHNY, SVGAGI (reference sequence). The ends were cut back, 2 bases at V and 0 bases at J, with 13 bases in the middle. This CDR3 spans 16 amino acids. CDR3: CASSYPDRHLNTEAFF. The CDR3, as DNA: TGTGCCAGCAGTTACCCTGACCGCCACCTGAACACTGAAGCTTTCTTT.

The chain combines TRBV9 with TRBJ1-2; 9 bases fit TRBD1. Trimming removed 0 bases from V and 0 bases from J; junction bases left unmatched: 3. Germline CDR1 SGDLS, CDR2 YYNGEE. There are 16 residues in the CDR3. This CDR3 reads CASSVDGTGSNYGYTF. In DNA, the CDR3 is TGTGCCAGCAGCGTAGATGGGACAGGGTCTAACTATGGCTACACCTTC.

Points on this clone: Additional DNA sequences in this sample encode the identical CDR3. The rearrangement uses TRBV5-1 and TRBJ1-3; D not certain. Trimming took off 1 base at V and 2 bases at J, with 7 bases between the two ends. The CDR3 is made up of 14 amino acids. Looked up from germline, CDR1 is SGHRS and CDR2 is YFSETQ. Written as DNA, the CDR3 is TGCGCCAGCAGCTTGTCCGGCACTGGAAACACCATATATTTT. This encodes CASSLSGTGNTIYF. The full variable domain, completed using reference TRBV5-1 and TRBJ1-3, is KAGVTQTPRYLIKTRGQQVTLSCSPISGHRSVSWYQQTPGQGLQFLFEYFSETQRNKGNFPGRFSGRQFSNSRSEMNVSTLELGDSALYLCASSLSGTGNTIYFGEGSWLTVV.

V and J are TRBV29-1 and TRBJ2-2, with D unresolved. The CDR3 loop spans 13 amino acids. V dropped 2 bases and J dropped 6 bases, with 10 bases sitting between them. Looked up from germline, CDR1 is SQVTM and CDR2 is ANQGSEA. For the CDR3, the DNA is TGCAGCGTTGAATACGCGACGGCCGGGGAGCTGTTTTTT. Amino acids: CSVEYATAGELFF.

This rearrangement joins TRBV9 to TRBJ2-2; D is uncertain. The CDR3 extends over 16 amino acids. Germline lookup yields CDR1 SGDLS and CDR2 YYNGEE. Trimming pared 4 bases from V and 1 base from J, leaving 14 bases between. The CDR3: CASSPRHSLNTGELFF. CDR3 in DNA: TGTGCCAGCAGCCCCCGGCACAGCTTGAACACCGGGGAGCTGTTTTTT.

This clone was observed a single time. The rearrangement joins TRBV2 to TRBJ2-7; tentative D call: TRBD1 (5 bases). The V end lost 2 bases, the J end lost 3 bases, and 17 bases lay between the germline ends. From germline, CDR1 is SNHLY and CDR2 FYNNEI. The length of the CDR3 is 16 residues. Here the CDR3 reads CASSESLGASHYEQYF. DNA of the CDR3: TGTGCCAGCAGTGAATCCCTAGGGGCATCGCACTACGAGCAGTACTTC.

This sequence joins TRBV4-2 and TRBJ1-4; D gene unclear. Trimming removed 0 bases at V and 7 bases at J, with 15 bases between. The CDR3 totals 16 residues. From germline, CDR1 is LGHNA and CDR2 YNFKEQ. This chain's CDR3 is CASSQDPSRYSEKLFF. The CDR3 region has the DNA TGTGCCAGCAGCCAAGACCCCAGCAGGTACAGTGAAAAACTGTTTTTT.

This chain's CDR3 is CASSQDDRSPLSREQYF. Written as DNA, the CDR3 is TGTGCCAGCAGCCAAGACGACCGGTCCCCCCTCTCGAGGGAGCAGTACTTC. This rearrangement joins TRBV14 to TRBJ2-7; D is undetermined. The CDR3 is 17 residues long. V lost 0 bases and J lost 7, with 22 bases in between. CDR1 SGHDN and CDR2 FVKESK come from the germline V gene.

This rearrangement joins TRBV6-1 to TRBJ1-5; D not certain. The CDR3 contains 16 residues. Germline V CDR1 and CDR2: MNHNS, SASEGT. The ends were cut back, 1 base at V and 0 bases at J, with 10 bases in the middle. Here the CDR3 DNA reads TGTGCCAGCAGTGAAGGGGCAGCCTATAGCAATCAGCCCCAGCATTTT. Its protein product is CASSEGAAYSNQPQHF.

This rearrangement joins TRBV7-9 to TRBJ2-1; 7 bases agree with TRBD1. J gave up 12 bases and V 1 base, and 3 bases lay outside the gene matches. This CDR3 is 12 amino acids long. Germline lookup yields CDR1 SEHNR and CDR2 FQNEAQ (reference sequence). CDR3 loop: CASSLGQGGQFF. In nucleotides, the CDR3 is TGTGCCAGCAGCTTAGGACAGGGCGGGCAGTTCTTC.

V and J are TRBV18 and TRBJ1-4; TRBD1 agrees at 7 bases. V shed 3 bases and J 0 bases; nucleotides not matched to a gene: 4. The CDR3 extends over 16 amino acids. The germline gives CDR1 KGHSH, CDR2 LQKENI. The CDR3 reads CASSPRQGATNEKLFF. The CDR3 region has the DNA TGTGCCAGCTCACCCCGACAGGGAGCAACTAATGAAAAACTGTTTTTT.

The V call is TRBV10-2, the J call TRBJ2-1; D perhaps matches TRBD1 (6 bases). The germline gives CDR1 WSHSY, CDR2 SAAADI. V lost 8 bases and J lost 11, with 13 bases in between. CDR3 length: 11 amino acids. CDR3 in amino acids: CASRGQSQQFF. Here the CDR3 DNA reads TGCGCCAGCCGAGGACAGAGCCAGCAGTTCTTC.

V gene TRBV4-1 combines with J gene TRBJ2-4; D gene uncertain. V was shortened by 1 base and J by 8 bases, with 9 bases between the two germline ends. CDR3 length: 13 amino acids. Germline CDR1 MGHRA, CDR2 YSYEKL. CDR3: CASSQALWDIQYF. Written as DNA, the CDR3 is TGCGCCAGCAGCCAAGCACTATGGGACATTCAGTACTTC.

This clone was seen a few times. The CDR3: CASSEVHGNEQFF. Here the CDR3 DNA reads TGTGCCAGCAGTGAAGTACATGGAAATGAGCAGTTCTTC. This sequence joins TRBV6-1 and TRBJ2-1, with no clear D. Germline V gives CDR1 MNHNS, CDR2 SASEGT. Trimming left V 1 base short and J 7 bases short, with 8 bases between. The CDR3 spans 13 residues.

The rearrangement joins TRBV2 to TRBJ2-7, with 8 bases matching TRBD2. The length of the CDR3 is 13 residues. Germline lookup yields CDR1 SNHLY and CDR2 FYNNEI. J gave up 5 bases and V 11 bases, and 11 bases lay outside the gene matches. In DNA, the CDR3 is TGTGCCGGGTCCGGGGGGGTGATCCACGAGCAGTACTTC. Its translation: CAGSGGVIHEQYF. Drawing the rest from reference TRBV2 and TRBJ2-7, the complete variable domain is EPEVTQTPSHQVTQMGQEVILRCVPISNHLYFYWYRQILGQKVEFLVSFYNNEISEKSEIFDDQFSVERPDGSNFTLKIRSTKLEDSAMYFCAGSGGVIHEQYFGPGTRLTVT.

The rearrangement links TRBV29-1 to TRBJ1-4, with 11 bases matching TRBD1. CDR3 length: 14 amino acids. Germline loops: CDR1 SQVTM, CDR2 ANQGSEA. J gave up 5 bases and V 6 bases, and 5 bases lay outside the gene matches. CDR3: CSVGGTGGNEKLFF. CDR3 coding DNA: TGCAGCGTCGGGGGGACAGGGGGAAATGAAAAACTGTTTTTT.

The V and J genes are TRBV7-6 and TRBJ2-1; no definite D call. Germline V lookup: CDR1 SGHVS, CDR2 FNYEAQ. Trimming shortened V by 0 bases and J by 4 bases, and 7 bases separated the two germline ends. This CDR3 is 14 amino acids long. CDR3 region: CASSLAGAYNEQFF. CDR3 bases: TGTGCCAGCAGCTTAGCCGGAGCGTACAATGAGCAGTTCTTC.

J is TRBJ1-1 and V is TRBV18; no clear D. V was shortened by 3 bases and J by 5 bases, with 7 bases between the two germline ends. Germline V gene sequence: CDR1 KGHSH, CDR2 LQKENI. The CDR3 sequence is 12 residues long. The CDR3 DNA reads as TGTGCCAGCTCACCGGGTTCTACTGAAGCTTTCTTT. It encodes CASSPGSTEAFF.

This clone was observed a few times. This rearrangement joins TRBV30 to TRBJ1-5; TRBD1 might be the D (5 bases). The CDR3 runs 14 residues. Per germline, CDR1 GTSNPN and CDR2 SVGIG (reference sequence). V was shortened by 2 bases and J by 3 bases, with 11 bases between the two germline ends. The DNA for the CDR3 is TGTGCCTGGAGTTCAGGGCCTACCAATCAGCCCCAGCATTTT. Translated, it gives CAWSSGPTNQPQHF.